This section outlines one TCR beta chain sequence together with its context. Its antigen remains unidentified. Sequencing was performed with immunoSEQ multiplex PCR; in TCRdb, only in-frame clones are kept and a portion is missing. Of around 34,000 clones in the sample, roughly 76% were seen once. The sample belongs to a study of a mutant IDH1 vaccine in newly diagnosed glioma. Across the study: Eight vaccinations were given in weeks 1, 3, 5, 7, 11, 15, 19 and 23. Vaccination followed radiotherapy alone by 4-6 weeks, or accompanied temozolomide cycles. Patients got radiotherapy, temozolomide, or both beforehand, and most got both.

Time point noted: week 23, last vaccination. The content of each vaccine dose was 300 ug of mutant IDH1 20-mer peptide, and topical imiquimod accompanied it. This CDR3 is 15 amino acids long. Germline V gene lookup returns CDR1 LNHNV and CDR2 YYDKDF (reference sequence). The chain uses TRBV15 and TRBJ2-5; TRBD2 agrees at 8 bases. The assigned J gene may be wrong: the sequence end matches TRBJ2-7 better. The sequence came from a man between 40 and 49 years old with glioma. Here the sequenced sample was PBMCs, taken from a glioma patient whose treatment included an IDH1 peptide vaccine. The CDR3 protein is CATSSGLAGAYEQYF. Here the CDR3 DNA reads TGTGCCACCAGCAGTGGCCTAGCGGGCGCCTACGAGCAGTACTTC.